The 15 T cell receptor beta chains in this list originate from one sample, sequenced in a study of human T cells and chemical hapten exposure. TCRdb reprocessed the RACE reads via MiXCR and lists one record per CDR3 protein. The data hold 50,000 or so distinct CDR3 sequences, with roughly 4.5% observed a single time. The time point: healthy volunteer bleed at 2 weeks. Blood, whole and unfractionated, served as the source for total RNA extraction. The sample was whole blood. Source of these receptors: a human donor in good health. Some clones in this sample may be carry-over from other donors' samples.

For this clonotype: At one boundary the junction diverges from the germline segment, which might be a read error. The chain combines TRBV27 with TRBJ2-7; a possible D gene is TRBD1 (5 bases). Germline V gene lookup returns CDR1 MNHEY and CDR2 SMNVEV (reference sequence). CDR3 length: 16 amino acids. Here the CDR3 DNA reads TGTGCCAGCAGTACGCACGGACACCACTTCTCCTACGAGCAGCACTTC. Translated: CASSTHGHHFSYEQHF.

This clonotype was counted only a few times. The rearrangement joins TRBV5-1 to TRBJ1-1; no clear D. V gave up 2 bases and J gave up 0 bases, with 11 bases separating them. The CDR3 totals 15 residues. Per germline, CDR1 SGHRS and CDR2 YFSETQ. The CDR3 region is CASSFRRHMNTEAFF. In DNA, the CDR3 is TGCGCCAGCAGCTTCCGACGGCACATGAACACTGAAGCTTTCTTT.

The CDR3 DNA reads as TGTGCCAGCAGTTTATCTTCGACAGATACGCAGTATTTT. Translated: CASSLSSTDTQYF. The V and J genes are TRBV27 and TRBJ2-3, with D unclear. This CDR3 is built from 13 residues. Germline CDR1 MNHEY, CDR2 SMNVEV (reference sequence). Trimming took 0 bases from V and 3 from J, leaving 4 bases between them.

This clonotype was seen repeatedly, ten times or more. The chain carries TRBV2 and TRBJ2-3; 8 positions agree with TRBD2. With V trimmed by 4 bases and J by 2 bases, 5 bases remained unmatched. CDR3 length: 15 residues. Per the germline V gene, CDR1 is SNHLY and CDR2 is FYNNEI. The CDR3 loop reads CASSAGRGSTDTQYF. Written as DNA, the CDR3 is TGTGCCAGCAGTGCCGGGAGGGGATCCACAGATACGCAGTATTTT.

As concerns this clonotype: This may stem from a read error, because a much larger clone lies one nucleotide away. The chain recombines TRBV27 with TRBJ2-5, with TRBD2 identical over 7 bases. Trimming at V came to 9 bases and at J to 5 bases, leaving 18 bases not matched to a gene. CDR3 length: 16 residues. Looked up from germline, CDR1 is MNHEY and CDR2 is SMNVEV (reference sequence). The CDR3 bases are TGTGCCAGAAGCTTTTGGGGGGAGGGCCCGGGGGAGACCCAGTACTTC. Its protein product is CARSFWGEGPGETQYF.

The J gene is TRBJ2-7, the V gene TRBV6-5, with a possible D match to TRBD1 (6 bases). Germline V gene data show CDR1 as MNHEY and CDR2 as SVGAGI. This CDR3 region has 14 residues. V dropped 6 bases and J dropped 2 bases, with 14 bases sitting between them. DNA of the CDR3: TGTGCCAGCAGCCGGGACAAGGGTCCCTACGAGCAGTACTTC. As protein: CASSRDKGPYEQYF.

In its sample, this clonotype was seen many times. CDR3 sequence (DNA): TGTGCCAGCAGCCTCGGATTGGTCACCGGGGAGCTGTTTTTT. Translating it yields CASSLGLVTGELFF. J is TRBJ2-2 and V is TRBV5-6; D remains unclear. The V end was cut by 4 bases, the J end by 4 bases, with 11 bases between. This CDR3 has 14 residues. Germline CDR1 and CDR2: SGHDT and YYEEEE.

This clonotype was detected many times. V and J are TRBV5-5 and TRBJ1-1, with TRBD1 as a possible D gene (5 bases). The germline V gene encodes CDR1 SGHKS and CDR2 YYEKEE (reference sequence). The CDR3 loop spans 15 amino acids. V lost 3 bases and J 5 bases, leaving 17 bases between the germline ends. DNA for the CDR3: TGTGCCAGCAGCTCCGCTGGGGGGGGAGGAACTGAAGCTTTCTTT. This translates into CASSSAGGGGTEAFF.

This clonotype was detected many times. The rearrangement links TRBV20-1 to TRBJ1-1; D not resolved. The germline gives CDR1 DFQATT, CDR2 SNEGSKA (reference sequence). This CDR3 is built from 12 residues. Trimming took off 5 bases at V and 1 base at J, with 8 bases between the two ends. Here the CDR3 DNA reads TGCAGTGCTGGACGGGGGAACACTGAAGCTTTCTTT. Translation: CSAGRGNTEAFF.

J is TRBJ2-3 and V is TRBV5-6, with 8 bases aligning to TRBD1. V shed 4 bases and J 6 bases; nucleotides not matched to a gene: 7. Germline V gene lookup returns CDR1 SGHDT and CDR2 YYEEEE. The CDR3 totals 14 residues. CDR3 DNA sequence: TGTGCCAGCAGCCCGGACAGGGAAGGTGATACGCAGTATTTT. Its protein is CASSPDREGDTQYF.

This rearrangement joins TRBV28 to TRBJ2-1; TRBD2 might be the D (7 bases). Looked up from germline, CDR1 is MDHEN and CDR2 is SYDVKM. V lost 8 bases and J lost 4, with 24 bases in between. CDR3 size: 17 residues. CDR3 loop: CASGSSFEGEGYNEQFF. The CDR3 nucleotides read TGTGCCAGCGGGTCTTCTTTTGAGGGGGAGGGGTACAATGAGCAGTTCTTC.

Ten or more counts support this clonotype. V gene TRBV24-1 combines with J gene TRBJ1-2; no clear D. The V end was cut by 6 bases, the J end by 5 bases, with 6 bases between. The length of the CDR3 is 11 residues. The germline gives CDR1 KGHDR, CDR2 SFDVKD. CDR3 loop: CATSSGYGYTF. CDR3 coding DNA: TGTGCCACCAGTTCAGGATATGGCTACACCTTC.

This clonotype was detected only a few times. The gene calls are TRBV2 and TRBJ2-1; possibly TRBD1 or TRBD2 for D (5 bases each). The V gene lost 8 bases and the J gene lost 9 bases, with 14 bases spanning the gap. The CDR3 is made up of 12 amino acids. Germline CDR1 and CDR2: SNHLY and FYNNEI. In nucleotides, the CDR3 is TGTGCCAGCGGGGGAACATACCTTGAGCAGTTCTTC. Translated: CASGGTYLEQFF. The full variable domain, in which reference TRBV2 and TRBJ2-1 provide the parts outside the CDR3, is EPEVTQTPSHQVTQMGQEVILRCVPISNHLYFYWYRQILGQKVEFLVSFYNNEISEKSEIFDDQFSVERPDGSNFTLKIRSTKLEDSAMYFCASGGTYLEQFFGPGTRLTVL.

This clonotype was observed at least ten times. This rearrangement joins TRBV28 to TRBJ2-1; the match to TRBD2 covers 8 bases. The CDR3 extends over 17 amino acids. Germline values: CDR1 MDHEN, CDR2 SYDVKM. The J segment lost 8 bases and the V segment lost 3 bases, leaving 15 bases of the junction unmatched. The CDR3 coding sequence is TGTGCCAGCAGTTTTGAGCCCCCCGGGAGGGCCACCCATGAGCAGTTCTTC. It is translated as CASSFEPPGRATHEQFF.

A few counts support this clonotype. Here the CDR3 reads CASSPDRAGEQFF. DNA for the CDR3: TGTGCCAGCAGCCCTGACAGGGCTGGTGAGCAGTTCTTC. The J gene is TRBJ2-1, the V gene TRBV4-2, with 7 bases that match TRBD1. This CDR3 comprises 13 residues. After removal of 4 bases from V and 9 bases from J, the junction contained 6 bases not matched to a gene. Germline V CDR1 and CDR2: LGHNA, YNFKEQ.